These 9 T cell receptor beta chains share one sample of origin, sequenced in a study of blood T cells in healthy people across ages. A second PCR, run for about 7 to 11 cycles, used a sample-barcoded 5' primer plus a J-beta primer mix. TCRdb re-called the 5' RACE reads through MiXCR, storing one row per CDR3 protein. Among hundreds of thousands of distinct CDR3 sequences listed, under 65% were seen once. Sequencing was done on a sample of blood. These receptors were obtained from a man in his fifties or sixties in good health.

The CDR3 region is CAISSGAVQETQYF. For the CDR3, the DNA is TGTGCCATCAGTAGCGGGGCCGTCCAAGAGACCCAGTACTTC. V and J are TRBV10-3 and TRBJ2-4; TRBD2 agrees at 7 bases. The J call is uncertain, as TRBJ2-5 better fits the DNA end. CDR1 ENHRY and CDR2 SYGVKD come from the germline V gene. This CDR3 is built from 14 residues.

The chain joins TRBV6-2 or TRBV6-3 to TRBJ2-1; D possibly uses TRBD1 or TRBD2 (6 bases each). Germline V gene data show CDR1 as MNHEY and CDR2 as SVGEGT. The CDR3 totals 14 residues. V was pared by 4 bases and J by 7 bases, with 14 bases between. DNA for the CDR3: TGTGCCAGCAGTTTTCGGGGGCCGTGGAATGAGCAGTTCTTC. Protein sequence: CASSFRGPWNEQFF.

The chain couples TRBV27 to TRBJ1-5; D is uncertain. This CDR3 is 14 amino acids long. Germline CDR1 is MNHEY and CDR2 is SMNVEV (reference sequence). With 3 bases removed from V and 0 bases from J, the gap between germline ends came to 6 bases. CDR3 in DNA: TGTGCCAGCAGTTTGGACGATAGCAATCAGCCCCAGCATTTT. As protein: CASSLDDSNQPQHF.

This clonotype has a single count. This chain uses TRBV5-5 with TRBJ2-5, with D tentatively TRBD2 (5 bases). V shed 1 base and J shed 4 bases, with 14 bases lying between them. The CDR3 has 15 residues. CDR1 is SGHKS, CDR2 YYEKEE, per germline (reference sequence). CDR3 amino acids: CASSLNPRAPETQYF. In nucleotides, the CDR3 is TGTGCCAGCAGCTTGAACCCGAGGGCCCCAGAGACCCAGTACTTC.

In DNA, the CDR3 is TGTGCCAGTAGCCCCAAGGGCCGACGGGCTAATGAAAAACTGTTTTTT. It translates to CASSPKGRRANEKLFF. V usage is TRBV19 and J usage is TRBJ1-4; D remains unclear. The germline V gene has CDR1 LNHDA and CDR2 SQIVND (reference sequence). The CDR3 sequence is 16 residues long. Trimming took off 6 bases at V and 3 bases at J, with 17 bases between the two ends.

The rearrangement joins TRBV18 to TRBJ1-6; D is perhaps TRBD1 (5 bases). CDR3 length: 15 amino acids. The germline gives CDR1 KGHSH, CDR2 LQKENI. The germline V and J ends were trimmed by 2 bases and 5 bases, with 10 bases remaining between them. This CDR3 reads CASSPGTTDNSPLHF. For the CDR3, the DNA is TGTGCCAGCTCACCAGGGACGACAGATAATTCACCCCTCCACTTT.

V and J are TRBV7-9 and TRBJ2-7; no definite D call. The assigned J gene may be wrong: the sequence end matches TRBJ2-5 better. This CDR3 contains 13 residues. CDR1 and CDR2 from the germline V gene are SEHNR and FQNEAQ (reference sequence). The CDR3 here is CASSVGYAETQYF. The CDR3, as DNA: TGTGCCAGCAGCGTAGGCTATGCCGAGACCCAGTACTTC.

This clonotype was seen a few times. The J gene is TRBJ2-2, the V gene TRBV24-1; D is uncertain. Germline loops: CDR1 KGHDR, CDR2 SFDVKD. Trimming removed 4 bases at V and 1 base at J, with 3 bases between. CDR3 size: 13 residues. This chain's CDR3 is CATSDQNTGELFF. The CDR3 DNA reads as TGTGCCACCAGTGACCAGAACACCGGGGAGCTGTTTTTT.

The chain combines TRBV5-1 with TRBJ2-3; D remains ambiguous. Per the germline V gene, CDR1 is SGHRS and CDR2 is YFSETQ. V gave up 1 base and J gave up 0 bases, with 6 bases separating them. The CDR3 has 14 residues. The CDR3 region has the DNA TGCGCCAGCAGCTTGACGGATAGCACAGATACGCAGTATTTT. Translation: CASSLTDSTDTQYF. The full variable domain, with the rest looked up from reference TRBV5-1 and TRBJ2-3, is KAGVTQTPRYLIKTRGQQVTLSCSPISGHRSVSWYQQTPGQGLQFLFEYFSETQRNKGNFPGRFSGRQFSNSRSEMNVSTLELGDSALYLCASSLTDSTDTQYFGPGTRLTVL.